The 4 T cell receptor beta chains given below trace back to one sample, sequenced in a study of cytomegalovirus exposure and HLA in healthy donors. The PCR ran on 60 Vbeta and 13 Jbeta primers. Assay: immunoSEQ multiplex PCR; the TCRdb copy retains only in-frame clones and omits some. The sample yields fewer than 200,000 clones, 65% to 85% seen once. The specimen sequenced was PBMCs. The receptors originated from a woman aged 18-30 years in good health and CMV-seronegative.

The chain carries TRBV19 and TRBJ1-4; tentative D call: TRBD1 (6 bases). Trimming pared 5 bases from V and 3 bases from J, leaving 10 bases between. This CDR3 comprises 14 residues. The germline gives CDR1 LNHDA, CDR2 SQIVND (reference sequence). In DNA form, the CDR3 reads TGTGCCAGTAGTCCCGGACAGCCTAATGAAAAACTGTTTTTT. It encodes CASSPGQPNEKLFF.

This chain connects TRBV19 to TRBJ2-7; 12 bases are a match to TRBD2. The V and J ends lost 6 bases and 0 bases, in that order; junction bases with no gene match: 6. Looked up from germline, CDR1 is LNHDA and CDR2 is SQIVND (reference sequence). This CDR3 has 16 residues. CDR3 sequence: CASSPTSGSFSYEQYF. The CDR3 DNA follows: TGTGCCAGTAGCCCGACTAGCGGGAGTTTCTCCTACGAGCAGTACTTC.

As concerns this clone: The identical CDR3 is also encoded by other nucleotide sequences in the sample. CDR3 in amino acids: CASSQGTGGGYTF. The CDR3 DNA is TGTGCCAGCAGTCAAGGGACAGGGGGCGGCTACACCTTC. The chain carries TRBV27 and TRBJ1-2, with 12 bases lining up with TRBD1. This CDR3 is 13 amino acids long. Looked up from germline, CDR1 is MNHEY and CDR2 is SMNVEV (reference sequence). V was clipped by 5 bases and J by 8 bases; unmatched bases: 3.

The rearrangement links TRBV19 to TRBJ2-7; TRBD2 matches 12 bases. The CDR3 has 15 residues. CDR1 LNHDA and CDR2 SQIVND come from the germline V gene (reference sequence). V lost 5 bases to trimming and J lost 1 base; unmatched junction nucleotides: 3. CDR3 DNA sequence: TGTGCCAGTAGTCGGACTAGCGGGACTTCCTACGAGCAGTACTTC. It yields the protein CASSRTSGTSYEQYF.